This T cell receptor beta chain is drawn from a study of CD4+ T cells in melanoma. Findings and caveats of the study: In melanoma, neoantigen-specific CD4+ T cells reportedly differed in differentiation state. CD8+ T cell, macrophage and B cell function reportedly correlated with neoantigen-specific CD4+ T cells.

On this clone itself: Its antigen remains unknown.

Sequencing was performed with immunoSEQ multiplex PCR; in TCRdb, only in-frame clones are kept and a portion is missing. The sample comprises some 120,000 clones, 92% of which are singletons, and 2.5% to 3.5% rests with the top ten. Material for sequencing was peripheral blood. The receptor was isolated from a human donor with melanoma.

The CDR3 sequence: CASSPGTSGSHEQYF. CDR3 sequence (DNA): TGTGCCAGCAGCCCCGGGACTAGCGGGAGCCACGAGCAGTACTTC. This chain connects TRBV11-3 to TRBJ2-7; 14 bases are shared with TRBD2. CDR1 and CDR2 (germline): SGHNT, YENEEA. V trimming: 5 bases; J trimming: 5 bases; junction bases outside the gene matches: 5. The CDR3 covers 15 residues.